This TCR beta chain was sequenced in a study of T cell changes during pregnancy in multiple sclerosis. Germline lookup yields CDR1 SNHLY and CDR2 FYNNEI. The CDR3 extends over 15 amino acids. V was clipped by 6 bases and J by 6 bases, with 20 bases between them. This table comes from immunoSEQ multiplex PCR, and its TCRdb copy is limited to in-frame clones, with some not included. The table shows approximately 40,000 clones, with around 90% occurring only once. The chain carries TRBV2 and TRBJ1-2; D gene unclear. Sequencing used CD4+ T cells from peripheral blood mononuclear cells, obtained in the first trimester of pregnancy. The source is a female donor with multiple sclerosis, enrolled in a pregnancy study. The CDR3 region has the DNA TGTGCCAGCAGGGGCTCGTACGGGATTCGGGATGGCTACACCTTC. Amino acids: CASRGSYGIRDGYTF.